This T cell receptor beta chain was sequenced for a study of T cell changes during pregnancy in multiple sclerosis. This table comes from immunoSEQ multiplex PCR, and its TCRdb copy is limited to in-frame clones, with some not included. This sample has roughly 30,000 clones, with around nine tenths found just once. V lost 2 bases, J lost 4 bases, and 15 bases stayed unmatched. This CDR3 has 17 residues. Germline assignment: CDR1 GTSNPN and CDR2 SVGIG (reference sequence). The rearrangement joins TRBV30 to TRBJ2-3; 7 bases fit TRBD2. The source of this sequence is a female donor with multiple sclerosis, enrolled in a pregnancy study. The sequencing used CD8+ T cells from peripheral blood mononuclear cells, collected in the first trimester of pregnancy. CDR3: CAWSPRAGVSTADTQYF. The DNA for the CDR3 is TGTGCCTGGAGTCCCCGGGCGGGAGTGTCAACCGCAGATACGCAGTATTTT.